This record covers a single T cell receptor beta chain. Its antigen remains unidentified. This record comes from a study of CD4 T cells in relation to SARS-CoV-2 and coronaviruses. Whole-study context: PBMCs were cultured with antigen for over 8 days before TCR beta sequencing. Whole-study results and caveats: Each donor contributed either pre-pandemic or post-infection samples, not both. Memory recall responses, not primary responses primed in culture, are what the assay detects.

CDR3 length equals 15 residues. V dropped 0 bases and J dropped 4 bases, with 13 bases sitting between them. CDR1 MGHRA and CDR2 YSYEKL come from the germline V gene. Cryopreserved PBMCs were CD4-enriched, then split into naive and memory cells. The assay was immunoSEQ multiplex PCR, and TCRdb's table has in-frame clones only and misses some. The sample carries fewer than 35,000 clones, more than 65% recorded once. This sequence was found in an adult with COVID-19. The sequencing sample was made of memory CD4+ T cells from PBMCs, cultured in vitro. This chain connects TRBV4-1 to TRBJ2-7, with D maybe TRBD2 (6 bases). CDR3 sequence (DNA): TGCGCCAGCAGCCAAGACCCCGGGAGTTATTACGAGCAGTACTTC. Amino acid sequence: CASSQDPGSYYEQYF.